The 18 T cell receptor beta chains given below trace back to one sample, sequenced in a study of blood T cell repertoires in COVID-19. Assay used: immunoSEQ multiplex PCR; TCRdb lists only in-frame clones, some missing. The sample yields 150,000 to 200,000 clones, just over 85% seen once. What was sequenced was peripheral blood. All receptors come from a man aged 45-65 years with active or convalescent COVID-19.

The V gene is TRBV24-1, the J gene TRBJ1-2; D unresolved. CDR1 is KGHDR and CDR2 is SFDVKD in the germline V gene. Trimming left V 1 base short and J 8 bases short, with 13 bases between. The CDR3 is 14 residues long. CDR3 loop: CATSDLAQEGGYTF. In DNA form, the CDR3 reads TGTGCCACCAGTGATTTAGCCCAGGAAGGCGGCTACACCTTC.

The V gene is TRBV28, the J gene TRBJ2-5; 7 bases match TRBD1. V lost 5 bases to trimming and J lost 4 bases; unmatched junction nucleotides: 7. The CDR3 spans 14 residues. The germline gives CDR1 MDHEN, CDR2 SYDVKM. The CDR3 region has the DNA TGTGCCAGCAGTACCGGGACAGTTCGAGAGACCCAGTACTTC. Translation: CASSTGTVRETQYF.

V usage is TRBV6-6 and J usage is TRBJ1-5; possible D gene TRBD1, 5 bases. This CDR3 has 13 residues. Germline-derived CDR1 and CDR2 are MNHNY and SVGAGI (reference sequence). With 7 bases removed from V and 4 bases from J, the gap between germline ends came to 11 bases. CDR3 amino acids: CASTPTDNQPQHF. The CDR3, as DNA: TGTGCCAGCACCCCGACAGATAATCAGCCCCAGCATTTT.

The chain couples TRBV19 to TRBJ2-1, with 8 bases lining up with TRBD2. The germline V gene has CDR1 LNHDA and CDR2 SQIVND (reference sequence). V was clipped by 2 bases and J by 7 bases; unmatched bases: 7. The CDR3 consists of 15 residues. CDR3 sequence reads: CASSISGLGANEQFF. DNA of the CDR3: TGTGCCAGTAGTATATCGGGACTAGGGGCGAATGAGCAGTTCTTC.

The table lists this clone with a count of one. The rearrangement joins TRBV7-2 to TRBJ2-7; 7 bases are a match to TRBD2. The CDR3 spans 15 residues. The germline gives CDR1 SGHTA, CDR2 FQGNSA. The junction had 10 bases not matched to a gene; V was cut back by 5 bases and J by 3 bases. The CDR3: CASSPSLGGSYEQYF. CDR3 coding DNA: TGTGCCAGCAGCCCCTCCTTGGGGGGGAGCTACGAGCAGTACTTC.

This chain links TRBV4-2 with TRBJ1-5; no clear D. Germline V gives CDR1 LGHNA, CDR2 YNFKEQ. The CDR3 has 14 residues. The V end was cut by 1 base, the J end by 8 bases, with 12 bases between. CDR3 amino acids: CASSQGAGEEPQHF. The CDR3 DNA is TGTGCCAGCAGCCAAGGGGCCGGGGAAGAGCCCCAGCATTTT.

This clone appeared a single time. The chain links TRBV5-4 to TRBJ2-3, with TRBD2 matching over 15 bases. This CDR3 is built from 17 residues. Germline CDR1 is SGHNT and CDR2 is YYREEE (reference sequence). V shed 0 bases and J 5 bases; nucleotides not matched to a gene: 4. The CDR3 reads CASSLAPGLAGGDTQYF. The CDR3 DNA reads TGTGCCAGCAGCTTGGCCCCGGGACTAGCGGGAGGAGATACGCAGTATTTT.

The chain recombines TRBV7-2 with TRBJ2-7, with D hard to call. The CDR3 spans 13 residues. V lost 5 bases and J lost 3, with 11 bases in between. Looked up from germline, CDR1 is SGHTA and CDR2 is FQGNSA. CDR3 loop: CASSSAPGYEQYF. The CDR3 nucleotides read TGTGCCAGCAGCAGCGCCCCGGGCTACGAGCAGTACTTC.

The rearrangement links TRBV7-2 to TRBJ1-1; TRBD1 agrees at 9 bases. CDR1 SGHTA and CDR2 FQGNSA come from the germline V gene. The trim removed 1 base at V and 3 bases at J, leaving 12 bases unmatched. The CDR3 has 18 residues. CDR3 in amino acids: CASSLGRGTGRYYTEAFF. The CDR3 DNA reads as TGTGCCAGCAGCTTAGGTCGGGGGACAGGGCGTTATTACACTGAAGCTTTCTTT.

The chain recombines TRBV12-3 or TRBV12-4 with TRBJ1-2; a weak D match, TRBD1 (6 bases). V was clipped by 3 bases and J by 3 bases, with 8 bases between them. The length of the CDR3 is 13 residues. CDR3 DNA: TGTGCCAGCAGTTTTGGACAGCACTATGGCTACACCTTC. This sequence encodes CASSFGQHYGYTF.

Remarks on this clone: An end of the junction does not agree with germline; a read error may underlie this. This rearrangement joins TRBV5-1 to TRBJ2-3, with 7 bases aligning to TRBD2. CDR3 size: 14 residues. Germline V lookup: CDR1 SGHRS, CDR2 YFSETQ. Written as DNA, the CDR3 is TGCGCCAGCAGCTCAAGGGACTACACAAATACGCAGTATTTT. Residues: CASSSRDYTNTQYF.

The chain combines TRBV7-2 with TRBJ2-7; 13 bases agree with TRBD2. The CDR3 sequence is 15 residues long. Germline assignment: CDR1 SGHTA and CDR2 FQGNSA. The V and J ends lost 5 bases and 2 bases, in that order; junction bases with no gene match: 3. The CDR3 nucleotides read TGTGCCAGCAGCCACACTAGCGGGAGGGCCTACGAGCAGTACTTC. Translation gives CASSHTSGRAYEQYF.

The chain links TRBV30 to TRBJ2-1, with unresolved D. The CDR3 totals 14 residues. In germline, CDR1 is GTSNPN, CDR2 SVGIG (reference sequence). V shed 4 bases and J shed 2 bases, with 12 bases lying between them. The CDR3 region is CAWTRLGPYNEQFF. CDR3 nucleotide sequence: TGTGCCTGGACCCGCCTAGGCCCCTACAATGAGCAGTTCTTC.

The chain has TRBV30 and TRBJ1-5, with D hard to call. Germline V gives CDR1 GTSNPN, CDR2 SVGIG (reference sequence). The CDR3 is made up of 20 amino acids. With 0 bases removed from V and 2 bases from J, the gap between germline ends came to 26 bases. CDR3: CAWSVRVDHSGLYGNQPQHF. CDR3 nucleotides: TGTGCCTGGAGTGTACGTGTCGATCACTCGGGTCTCTATGGCAATCAGCCCCAGCATTTT.

The chain is built from TRBV6-1 and TRBJ2-7, with D maybe TRBD1 (6 bases). The V end was cut by 1 base, the J end by 6 bases, with 13 bases between. CDR1 and CDR2 from the germline V gene are MNHNS and SASEGT. The CDR3 covers 14 residues. DNA of the CDR3: TGTGCCAGCAGTGAAGATGACAGGACTCGCGAGCAGTACTTC. Its protein product is CASSEDDRTREQYF.

This sequence joins TRBV24-1 and TRBJ1-2; D call uncertain. V shed 4 bases and J shed 4 bases, with 18 bases lying between them. There are 16 residues in the CDR3. The germline gives CDR1 KGHDR, CDR2 SFDVKD. CDR3: CATSEGPLGELYGYTF. DNA of the CDR3: TGTGCCACCAGTGAAGGTCCTTTAGGAGAACTCTATGGCTACACCTTC.

This clone was recorded once. The J gene is TRBJ1-1, the V gene TRBV19; possibly TRBD1 for D (5 bases). Trimming took off 6 bases at V and 5 bases at J, with 16 bases between the two ends. There are 14 residues in the CDR3. Germline CDR1 is LNHDA and CDR2 is SQIVND (reference sequence). The CDR3 nucleotides read TGTGCCAGTAGGCCACCAGGGTCATTAACTGAAGCTTTCTTT. It yields the protein CASRPPGSLTEAFF.

This chain links TRBV4-1 with TRBJ1-3; D is uncertain. Germline values: CDR1 MGHRA, CDR2 YSYEKL. Trimming removed 1 base at V and 3 bases at J, with 10 bases between. The CDR3 length is 15 residues. The CDR3 loop is CASSQVETIGNTIYF. CDR3 coding DNA: TGCGCCAGCAGCCAAGTAGAGACAATTGGAAACACCATATATTTT.